This T cell receptor beta chain was identified in a study of early T cells in non-severe SARS-CoV-2 infection. Overall study: Sequenced material consisted of bulk RNA (from unsorted whole blood), and chains were unpaired.

Study results and caveats: VDJdb matching, biased toward anti-spike CD8 responses, missed private and CD4 specificities.

This clonotype was recorded a few times. The antigen is unknown. The TCR library protocol attached unique molecular identifiers to the individual cDNA molecules. MiXCR, run by TCRdb on the 5' RACE reads, gives a single entry per CDR3 protein. The data show about 49,000 distinct CDR3 sequences, 10% to 15% seen once. CDR1 and CDR2 from the germline V gene are SQVTM and ANQGSEA. V lost 2 bases and J lost 6, with 9 bases in between. This CDR3 contains 12 residues. The chain has TRBV29-1 and TRBJ2-3, with D possibly being TRBD1 or TRBD2 (5 bases each). Specimen: whole blood. This clonotype originated in an adult who was a healthcare worker with PCR-confirmed SARS-CoV-2 infection or an uninfected control (not recorded which). CDR3 residues: CSVEFRGDTQYF. CDR3 sequence (DNA): TGCAGCGTTGAATTTCGGGGCGATACGCAGTATTTT.